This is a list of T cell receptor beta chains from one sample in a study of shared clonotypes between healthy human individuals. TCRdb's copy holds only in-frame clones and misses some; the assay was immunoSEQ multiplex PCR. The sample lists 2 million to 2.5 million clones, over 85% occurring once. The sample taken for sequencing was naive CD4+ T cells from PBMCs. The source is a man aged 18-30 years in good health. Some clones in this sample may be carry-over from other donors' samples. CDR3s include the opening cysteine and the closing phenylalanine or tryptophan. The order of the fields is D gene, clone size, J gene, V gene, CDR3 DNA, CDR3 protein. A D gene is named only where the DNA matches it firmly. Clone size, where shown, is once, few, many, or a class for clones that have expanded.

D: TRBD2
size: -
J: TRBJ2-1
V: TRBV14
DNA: TGTGCCAGCAGCCTCAGGAAGCTAGCGGGAATATCGCCCGTCAATGAGCAGTTCTTC
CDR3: CASSLRKLAGISPVNEQFF

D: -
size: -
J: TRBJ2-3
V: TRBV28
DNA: TGTGCCAGCAGTCTAAACAGGCCCTTATTGACGCAGTATTTT
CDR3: CASSLNRPLLTQYF

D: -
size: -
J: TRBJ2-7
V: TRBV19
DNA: TGTGCCAGTAGTATAGATCTTGCCTTTGGCGAGCAGTACTTC
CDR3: CASSIDLAFGEQYF

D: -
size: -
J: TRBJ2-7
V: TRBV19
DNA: TGTGCCAGTAGTTCGGGCAGCCTAGGATTTAACGAGCAGTACTTC
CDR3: CASSSGSLGFNEQYF

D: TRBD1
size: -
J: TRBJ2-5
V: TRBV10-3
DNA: TGTGCCATCAGTGAGTCCGCGACAGGGTATTTTCAAGAGACCCAGTACTTC
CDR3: CAISESATGYFQETQYF

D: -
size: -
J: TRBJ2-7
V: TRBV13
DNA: TGTGCCAGCAGCTCCCTCGGACGGGACTACGAGCAGTACTTC
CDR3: CASSSLGRDYEQYF

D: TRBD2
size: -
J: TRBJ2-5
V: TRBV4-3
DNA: TGCGCCAGCAGCCAAGCACTAGCGGGCTACGAGACCCAGTACTTC
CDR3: CASSQALAGYETQYF

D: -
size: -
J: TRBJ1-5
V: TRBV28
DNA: TGTGCCAGCAATAGTCAGGGACGACAGCCCCAGCATTTT
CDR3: CASNSQGRQPQHF

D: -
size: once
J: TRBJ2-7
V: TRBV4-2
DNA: TGTGCCAGCAGCCAAGATCTTACAGGGCGGCGCGAGCAGTACTTC
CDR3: CASSQDLTGRREQYF

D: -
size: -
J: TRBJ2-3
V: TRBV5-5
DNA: TGTGCCAGCAGCTTTTCACCTATCGTGAGGGATACGCAGTATTTT
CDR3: CASSFSPIVRDTQYF

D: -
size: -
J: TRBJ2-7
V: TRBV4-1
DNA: TGCGCCAGCAGCCAAGATCGCACAGGGCCTTCCTACGAGCAGTACTTC
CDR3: CASSQDRTGPSYEQYF

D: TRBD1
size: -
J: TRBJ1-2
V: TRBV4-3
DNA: TGCGCCAGCAGCCAAGATCGGGACAGGGGGACTGGCTACACCTTC
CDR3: CASSQDRDRGTGYTF

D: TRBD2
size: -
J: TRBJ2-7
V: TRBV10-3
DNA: TGTGCCATCACCTCGACTAGCGGGAGTATATACGAGCAGTACTTC
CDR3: CAITSTSGSIYEQYF

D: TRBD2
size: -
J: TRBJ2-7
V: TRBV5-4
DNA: TGTGCCAGCAGCAGTGGGACTAGCGGGTTTAACGAGCAGTACTTC
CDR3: CASSSGTSGFNEQYF

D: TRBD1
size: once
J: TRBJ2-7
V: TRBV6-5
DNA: TGTGCCAGCAGTTACTCCCCTAGGGGGCTCTACGAGCAGTACTTC
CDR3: CASSYSPRGLYEQYF

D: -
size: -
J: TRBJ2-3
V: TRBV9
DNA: TGTGCCAGCAGCGTAGCTCCGGGGGATACGCAGTATTTT
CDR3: CASSVAPGDTQYF

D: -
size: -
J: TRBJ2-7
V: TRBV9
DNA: TGTGCCAGCAGCGGGGGGATGGGAGTTTCCGAGCAGTACTTC
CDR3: CASSGGMGVSEQYF

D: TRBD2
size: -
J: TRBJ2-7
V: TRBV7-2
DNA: TGTGCCAGCAGCTTAGCGGCCGCGGGGGGGCGCACGGACTTC
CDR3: CASSLAAAGGRTDF

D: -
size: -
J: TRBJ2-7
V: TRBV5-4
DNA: TGTGCCAGCAGCTTGGAGGGACCCCTGGGACACGAGCAGTACTTC
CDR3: CASSLEGPLGHEQYF